Listed below are T cell receptor beta chains from one sample, sequenced in a study of blood T cell repertoires in COVID-19. Some clones are missing from TCRdb's copy, which holds only in-frame ones; the method was immunoSEQ multiplex PCR. This table has some 150,000 clones, 85% appearing once. The sample taken for sequencing was peripheral blood. The receptor set was obtained from a man between 50 and 59 years old with acute or convalescent COVID-19. CDR3s include the opening cysteine and the closing phenylalanine or tryptophan. D genes are given only for firm matches. Only part of the rows carry a size: once, few, many, or a class if the clone is expanded.

clone_size: few; v_call: TRBV7-9; d_call: TRBD1; j_call: TRBJ2-7; cdr3_aa: CASSRRTGAYEQYF; cdr3_nt: TGTGCCAGCAGCCGGCGGACAGGGGCCTACGAGCAGTACTTC
clone_size: -; v_call: TRBV5-1; d_call: -; j_call: TRBJ2-2; cdr3_aa: CASSLLTLNTGELFF; cdr3_nt: TGCGCCAGCAGCCTTTTGACACTTAACACCGGGGAGCTGTTTTTT
clone_size: -; v_call: TRBV10-1; d_call: -; j_call: TRBJ2-1; cdr3_aa: CASSQATGYNEQFF; cdr3_nt: TGCGCCAGCAGCCAGGCGACAGGCTACAATGAGCAGTTCTTC
clone_size: -; v_call: TRBV15; d_call: -; j_call: TRBJ2-7; cdr3_aa: CATSREDRDYEQYF; cdr3_nt: TGTGCCACCAGCAGAGAGGACAGAGACTACGAGCAGTACTTC
clone_size: -; v_call: TRBV27; d_call: -; j_call: TRBJ2-1; cdr3_aa: CASSLLAANEQFF; cdr3_nt: TGTGCCAGCAGTTTATTAGCGGCCAATGAGCAGTTCTTC
clone_size: -; v_call: TRBV7-2; d_call: -; j_call: TRBJ2-7; cdr3_aa: CASSLVAGLTYEQYF; cdr3_nt: TGTGCCAGCAGCTTAGTGGCAGGGTTGACCTACGAGCAGTACTTC
clone_size: few; v_call: TRBV6-1; d_call: TRBD1; j_call: TRBJ2-7; cdr3_aa: CASSGHRDRGDYEQYF; cdr3_nt: TGTGCCAGCAGTGGACACCGGGACAGGGGCGATTACGAGCAGTACTTC
clone_size: -; v_call: TRBV5-1; d_call: -; j_call: TRBJ2-7; cdr3_aa: CASSLVGGGLEQYF; cdr3_nt: TGCGCCAGCAGCTTGGTTGGAGGGGGCCTCGAGCAGTACTTC
clone_size: -; v_call: TRBV7-3; d_call: -; j_call: TRBJ2-7; cdr3_aa: CASSITGSEGEQYF; cdr3_nt: TGTGCCAGCAGCATCACAGGGTCTGAGGGCGAGCAGTACTTC
clone_size: -; v_call: TRBV5-4; d_call: -; j_call: TRBJ1-2; cdr3_aa: CASRGTSYGYTF; cdr3_nt: TGTGCCAGCAGGGGGACTTCGTATGGCTACACCTTC
clone_size: -; v_call: TRBV25-1; d_call: -; j_call: TRBJ1-1; cdr3_aa: CASNFGEYTEAFF; cdr3_nt: TGTGCCAGCAATTTTGGGGAGTACACTGAAGCTTTCTTT
clone_size: -; v_call: TRBV12-2; d_call: -; j_call: TRBJ2-1; cdr3_aa: CASRLVRAGIVNEQFF; cdr3_nt: TGTGCAAGTCGCTTAGTAAGAGCGGGGATAGTCAATGAGCAGTTCTTC
clone_size: -; v_call: TRBV18; d_call: TRBD1; j_call: TRBJ1-6; cdr3_aa: CASSRDSYNSPLHF; cdr3_nt: TGTGCCAGCTCACGGGACAGCTATAATTCACCCCTCCACTTT
clone_size: -; v_call: TRBV6-5; d_call: -; j_call: TRBJ1-1; cdr3_aa: CASSYTGQMIEAFF; cdr3_nt: TGTGCCAGCAGTTACACAGGACAGATGATTGAAGCTTTCTTT
clone_size: -; v_call: TRBV9; d_call: TRBD1; j_call: TRBJ2-3; cdr3_aa: CASRASGTGTDTQYF; cdr3_nt: TGTGCCAGCAGAGCTTCCGGGACAGGGACAGATACGCAGTATTTT
clone_size: -; v_call: TRBV18; d_call: -; j_call: TRBJ2-7; cdr3_aa: CASSPQGHSYEQYF; cdr3_nt: TGTGCCAGCTCACCACAGGGGCATTCCTACGAGCAGTACTTC
clone_size: -; v_call: TRBV11-2; d_call: -; j_call: TRBJ2-3; cdr3_aa: CASGAGDTQYF; cdr3_nt: TGTGCCAGCGGTGCGGGGGATACGCAGTATTTT
clone_size: -; v_call: TRBV2; d_call: -; j_call: TRBJ2-1; cdr3_aa: CASSESREQFF; cdr3_nt: TGTGCCAGCAGTGAAAGCAGGGAGCAGTTCTTC
clone_size: -; v_call: TRBV5-8; d_call: TRBD1; j_call: TRBJ1-2; cdr3_aa: CASSLGQGANYGYTF; cdr3_nt: TGTGCCAGCAGCTTAGGCCAGGGGGCTAACTATGGCTACACCTTC
clone_size: once; v_call: TRBV3-1/TRBV3-2; d_call: -; j_call: TRBJ2-6; cdr3_aa: CASSQHQGSGANVLTF; cdr3_nt: TGTGCCAGCAGCCAGCATCAGGGATCTGGGGCCAACGTCCTGACTTTC
clone_size: -; v_call: TRBV9; d_call: TRBD1; j_call: TRBJ1-2; cdr3_aa: CASSNPGTGTNYGYTF; cdr3_nt: TGTGCCAGCAGCAACCCTGGGACAGGCACTAACTATGGCTACACCTTC
clone_size: -; v_call: TRBV7-6; d_call: -; j_call: TRBJ2-7; cdr3_aa: CASSLVPPWTTTNEQYF; cdr3_nt: TGTGCCAGCAGCTTAGTTCCCCCCTGGACTACGACGAACGAGCAGTACTTC
clone_size: -; v_call: TRBV9; d_call: -; j_call: TRBJ2-3; cdr3_aa: CASSVADTQYF; cdr3_nt: TGTGCCAGCAGCGTAGCTGATACGCAGTATTTT
clone_size: -; v_call: TRBV5-1; d_call: -; j_call: TRBJ1-1; cdr3_aa: CASSLTGRNTEAFF; cdr3_nt: TGCGCCAGCAGCTTGACAGGACGGAACACTGAAGCTTTCTTT
clone_size: -; v_call: TRBV6-1; d_call: -; j_call: TRBJ2-2; cdr3_aa: CASSEGHSTGELFF; cdr3_nt: TGTGCCAGCAGTGAAGGGCACAGTACCGGGGAGCTGTTTTTT
clone_size: -; v_call: TRBV6-5; d_call: TRBD2; j_call: TRBJ2-7; cdr3_aa: CASRNGGVSYEQYF; cdr3_nt: TGTGCCAGCAGGAATGGGGGGGTCTCCTACGAGCAGTACTTC
clone_size: once; v_call: TRBV18; d_call: TRBD1; j_call: TRBJ2-7; cdr3_aa: CASSPGQGGSYEQYF; cdr3_nt: TGTGCCAGCTCACCCGGACAGGGCGGCTCCTACGAGCAGTACTTC
clone_size: once; v_call: TRBV7-9; d_call: -; j_call: TRBJ1-2; cdr3_aa: CASSLDRDGYTF; cdr3_nt: TGTGCCAGCAGCTTAGACAGGGATGGCTACACCTTC
clone_size: -; v_call: TRBV10-1; d_call: -; j_call: TRBJ2-3; cdr3_aa: CASSESADTDTQYF; cdr3_nt: TGCGCCAGCAGTGAGTCGGCTGACACAGATACGCAGTATTTT
clone_size: few; v_call: TRBV18; d_call: -; j_call: TRBJ2-7; cdr3_aa: CASSPGRGISYEQYF; cdr3_nt: TGTGCCAGCTCACCAGGCCGAGGTATCTCCTACGAGCAGTACTTC
clone_size: -; v_call: TRBV5-1; d_call: TRBD2; j_call: TRBJ2-2; cdr3_aa: CASSLGLAGGELFF; cdr3_nt: TGCGCCAGCAGCTTGGGACTAGCGGGAGGGGAGCTGTTTTTT
clone_size: -; v_call: TRBV18; d_call: TRBD1; j_call: TRBJ1-5; cdr3_aa: CASSPGDRVNQPQHF; cdr3_nt: TGTGCCAGCTCACCAGGGGACAGGGTTAATCAGCCCCAGCATTTT
clone_size: once; v_call: TRBV19; d_call: -; j_call: TRBJ1-1; cdr3_aa: CASDGQGAMNTEAFF; cdr3_nt: TGTGCCAGTGACGGACAAGGAGCCATGAACACTGAAGCTTTCTTT
clone_size: -; v_call: TRBV5-1; d_call: TRBD2; j_call: TRBJ2-1; cdr3_aa: CASSSGLAGETYNNEQFF; cdr3_nt: TGCGCCAGCAGCTCCGGACTAGCGGGAGAGACTTATAACAATGAGCAGTTCTTC
clone_size: -; v_call: TRBV6-5; d_call: -; j_call: TRBJ2-7; cdr3_aa: CARPHHSYEQYF; cdr3_nt: TGTGCCAGACCTCATCACAGCTACGAGCAGTACTTC
clone_size: -; v_call: TRBV4-1; d_call: TRBD2; j_call: TRBJ2-1; cdr3_aa: CASSQLAGDEQFF; cdr3_nt: TGCGCCAGCAGCCAACTAGCGGGAGACGAGCAGTTCTTC
clone_size: -; v_call: TRBV15; d_call: TRBD2; j_call: TRBJ2-7; cdr3_aa: CATSRGHSGGGVHEQYF; cdr3_nt: TGTGCCACCAGCAGAGGCCATTCTGGCGGGGGGGTCCATGAGCAGTACTTC
clone_size: -; v_call: TRBV2; d_call: -; j_call: TRBJ2-5; cdr3_aa: CASSEGTVPETQYF; cdr3_nt: TGTGCCAGCAGTGAAGGGACAGTCCCCGAGACCCAGTACTTC
clone_size: -; v_call: TRBV3-1/TRBV3-2; d_call: TRBD2; j_call: TRBJ2-1; cdr3_aa: CASSQPSGTVNEQFF; cdr3_nt: TGTGCCAGCAGCCAACCTAGCGGGACGGTCAATGAGCAGTTCTTC
clone_size: -; v_call: TRBV3-1/TRBV3-2; d_call: -; j_call: TRBJ1-1; cdr3_aa: CASSRGRVGRTEAFF; cdr3_nt: TGTGCCAGCAGCCGAGGACGCGTGGGGCGCACTGAAGCTTTCTTT
clone_size: -; v_call: TRBV19; d_call: TRBD1; j_call: TRBJ1-5; cdr3_aa: CASSIGPGQGDWNQPQHF; cdr3_nt: TGTGCCAGTAGTATTGGTCCGGGACAGGGAGACTGGAATCAGCCCCAGCATTTT
clone_size: -; v_call: TRBV13; d_call: TRBD1; j_call: TRBJ1-3; cdr3_aa: CASSSTGATGNTIYF; cdr3_nt: TGTGCCAGCAGCTCGACAGGGGCGACGGGAAACACCATATATTTT
clone_size: -; v_call: TRBV4-1; d_call: TRBD1; j_call: TRBJ1-5; cdr3_aa: CASSQDGTGGVNQPQHF; cdr3_nt: TGCGCCAGCAGCCAAGATGGGACAGGGGGCGTGAATCAGCCCCAGCATTTT
clone_size: few; v_call: TRBV7-9; d_call: TRBD1; j_call: TRBJ1-2; cdr3_aa: CASSYDRGGGYTF; cdr3_nt: TGTGCCAGCAGCTATGACAGGGGGGGTGGCTACACCTTC
clone_size: few; v_call: TRBV21-1; d_call: -; j_call: TRBJ1-2; cdr3_aa: CASSKGDIGPYGYTF; cdr3_nt: TGTGCCAGCAGCAAAGGGGACATCGGGCCCTATGGCTACACCTTC
clone_size: once; v_call: TRBV9; d_call: -; j_call: TRBJ2-7; cdr3_aa: CASSVGDSDVGEQYF; cdr3_nt: TGTGCCAGCAGCGTAGGAGACAGCGACGTTGGAGAGCAGTACTTC
clone_size: -; v_call: TRBV27; d_call: TRBD2; j_call: TRBJ2-1; cdr3_aa: CASSSTSGREKFF; cdr3_nt: TGTGCCAGCAGTTCAACCAGCGGGAGGGAAAAGTTCTTC
clone_size: -; v_call: TRBV15; d_call: -; j_call: TRBJ1-1; cdr3_aa: CATSRPRQTNTEAFF; cdr3_nt: TGTGCCACCAGCAGACCCAGACAAACGAACACTGAAGCTTTCTTT
clone_size: -; v_call: TRBV3-1/TRBV3-2; d_call: TRBD2; j_call: TRBJ2-1; cdr3_aa: CASSQETSGSDEQFF; cdr3_nt: TGTGCCAGCAGCCAAGAGACTAGCGGGAGTGATGAGCAGTTCTTC
clone_size: -; v_call: TRBV5-1; d_call: TRBD1; j_call: TRBJ1-3; cdr3_aa: CASSLGGQGSGNTIYF; cdr3_nt: TGCGCCAGCAGCTTGGGGGGACAGGGCTCTGGAAACACCATATATTTT
clone_size: -; v_call: TRBV7-9; d_call: TRBD1; j_call: TRBJ2-7; cdr3_aa: CASSKQGALNYEQYF; cdr3_nt: TGTGCCAGCAGCAAACAGGGGGCTCTTAACTACGAGCAGTACTTC
clone_size: once; v_call: TRBV4-1; d_call: TRBD1; j_call: TRBJ2-5; cdr3_aa: CASSLGRGRETQYF; cdr3_nt: TGCGCCAGCAGCCTTGGCAGGGGGCGAGAGACCCAGTACTTC
clone_size: -; v_call: TRBV24-1; d_call: TRBD1; j_call: TRBJ2-3; cdr3_aa: CATSDPPGQGAGDTQYF; cdr3_nt: TGTGCCACAAGTGACCCACCGGGACAGGGGGCAGGAGATACGCAGTATTTT
clone_size: -; v_call: TRBV12-2; d_call: -; j_call: TRBJ2-1; cdr3_aa: CASRSSGTSGANEQFF; cdr3_nt: TGTGCAAGTCGCTCGTCCGGGACTAGCGGGGCCAATGAGCAGTTCTTC